The 2 T cell receptor beta chains reported below all come from one sample, sequenced in a study of T cells in Graves' hyperthyroidism and ophthalmopathy. Template material for amplifying TCR beta CDR3 regions consisted of RNA transcripts. A set of HTBI primers served as the primers for a first-round RT-PCR of the TCR CDR3. TCRdb re-analysed the multiplex PCR reads in MiXCR, keeping a single row per CDR3 protein. The top ten clones hold around 31% of a sample with about 680,000 distinct CDR3 sequences, 30% to 40% of them seen once. Sequenced sample: blood. The receptors here all came from a woman in her thirties or forties with Graves' hyperthyroidism.

This clonotype was seen ten or more times. The V call is TRBV7-2, the J call TRBJ1-6, with D possibly TRBD1 on 5 matching bases. Germline CDR1 is SGHTA and CDR2 is FQGNSA. The CDR3 loop spans 17 amino acids. V lost 5 bases and J 9 bases, leaving 23 bases between the germline ends. The CDR3 sequence: CASSRVPPRDDSSPLHF. The CDR3 coding sequence is TGTGCCAGCAGCCGGGTCCCCCCCAGGGATGATTCTTCACCCCTCCACTTT.

The gene calls are TRBV3-1 and TRBJ1-6, with D uncertain. The germline V gene has CDR1 LGHDT and CDR2 YNNKEL (reference sequence). V lost 0 bases and J 10 bases, leaving 4 bases between the germline ends. The CDR3 spans 12 residues. The CDR3 loop reads CASSQDGSPLHF. The CDR3 DNA is TGTGCCAGCAGCCAAGATGGATCACCCCTCCACTTT. The whole variable domain, filled in from reference TRBV3-1 and TRBJ1-6, reads DTAVSQTPKYLVTQMGNDKSIKCEQNLGHDTMYWYKQDSKKFLKIMFSYNNKELIINETVPNRFSPKSPDKAHLNLHINSLELGDSAVYFCASSQDGSPLHFGNGTRLTVT.